These 14 T cell receptor beta chains were sequenced from one sample in a study of T cells in Graves' hyperthyroidism and ophthalmopathy. Amplified regions were TCR beta CDR3 sequences from RNA transcripts. Primed by the HTBI set, a first-round RT-PCR was run on the TCR CDR3. TCRdb independently ran MiXCR on the multiplex PCR reads; one entry per CDR3 protein. Of 300,000 to 400,000 distinct CDR3 sequences listed, approximately 15% were seen once; the top ten hold more than 9.5%. The specimen was blood. Receptors were obtained from a woman aged 60-70 years with Graves' hyperthyroidism.

This clonotype has at least ten counts. This rearrangement joins TRBV28 to TRBJ2-1, with 10 bases matching TRBD2. Trimming at V came to 2 bases and at J to 2 bases, leaving 0 bases not matched to a gene. This CDR3 has 15 residues. Germline assignment: CDR1 MDHEN and CDR2 SYDVKM. CDR3 nucleotides: TGTGCCAGCAGTTTAACTAGCGGGGCCTACAATGAGCAGTTCTTC. Encoded protein: CASSLTSGAYNEQFF.

This clonotype was found many times. The chain has TRBV7-3 and TRBJ2-2, with D possibly being TRBD1 (6 bases). The CDR3 is 16 amino acids. Germline CDR1 is SGHTA and CDR2 is FQGTGA. V gave up 1 base and J gave up 0 bases, with 9 bases separating them. The CDR3 DNA is TGTGCCAGCAGCTTAATTGGGGGCACGAACACCGGGGAGCTGTTTTTT. Translation gives CASSLIGGTNTGELFF.

J is TRBJ1-5 and V is TRBV19; unclear D gene. Germline V gene data show CDR1 as LNHDA and CDR2 as SQIVND (reference sequence). V gave up 5 bases and J gave up 15 bases, with 20 bases separating them. The CDR3 consists of 13 residues. CDR3 bases: TGTGCCAGTAGTGACCTAAGCCGGGCTACCCCGCATTTT. This encodes CASSDLSRATPHF.

This clonotype was detected many times. The chain uses TRBV5-1 and TRBJ2-3; no clear D. This CDR3 has 12 residues. Trimming took off 2 bases at V and 0 bases at J, with 1 base between the two ends. Germline values: CDR1 SGHRS, CDR2 YFSETQ. CDR3 coding DNA: TGCGCCAGCAGCTTTAGCACAGATACGCAGTATTTT. Translating gives CASSFSTDTQYF.

This clonotype was picked up many times. V is TRBV7-2 and J is TRBJ2-3; perhaps D is TRBD1 or TRBD2 (6 bases each). Germline-derived CDR1 and CDR2 are SGHTA and FQGNSA. The V gene lost 2 bases and the J gene lost 4 bases, with 10 bases spanning the gap. The CDR3 is made up of 14 amino acids. CDR3 bases: TGTGCCAGCAGCTTAAGGGGGGCCGCAGATACGCAGTATTTT. The encoded protein is CASSLRGAADTQYF.

This clonotype was counted between two and nine times. This chain uses TRBV11-2 with TRBJ2-1; TRBD1 is a possible D gene (6 bases). Germline CDR1 and CDR2: SGHAT and FQNNGV. The ends were cut back, 5 bases at V and 9 bases at J, with 14 bases in the middle. This CDR3 is built from 13 residues. CDR3 in DNA: TGTGCCAGCAGCATAGGGACACGGGGTGAGCAGTTCTTC. Residues: CASSIGTRGEQFF. The full variable domain, its missing parts supplied by reference TRBV11-2 and TRBJ2-1, is EAGVAQSPRYKIIEKRQSVAFWCNPISGHATLYWYQQILGQGPKLLIQFQNNGVVDDSQLPKDRFSAERLKGVDSTLKIQPAKLEDSAVYLCASSIGTRGEQFFGPGTRLTVL.

There are many counts of this clonotype. At one end, the junction sequence differs from germline, possibly due to a read error. The V call is TRBV5-1, the J call TRBJ2-1; 10 bases line up with TRBD2. Germline assignment: CDR1 SGHRS and CDR2 YFSETQ. This CDR3 region has 15 residues. The CDR3 DNA is TGTGCCAGCAGCTTGGGACTAGCGAGCTACAATGAGCAGTTCTTC. This codes for CASSLGLASYNEQFF.

This clonotype was seen ten or more times. This chain connects TRBV6-2 or TRBV6-3 to TRBJ2-1; D is tentatively TRBD1 or TRBD2 (6 bases each). CDR1 and CDR2 from the germline V gene are MNHEY and SVGEGT. With 4 bases removed from V and 1 base from J, the gap between germline ends came to 17 bases. The CDR3 is made up of 17 amino acids. The CDR3: CASSWYIGGQSYNEQFF. DNA for the CDR3: TGTGCCAGCAGTTGGTATATTGGGGGGCAGTCCTACAATGAGCAGTTCTTC.

This clonotype has at least ten counts. The chain has TRBV3-1 and TRBJ2-5; TRBD1 aligns across 7 bases. The J segment lost 2 bases and the V segment lost 4 bases, leaving 7 bases of the junction unmatched. CDR3 size: 15 residues. Germline values: CDR1 LGHDT, CDR2 YNNKEL (reference sequence). CDR3 sequence (DNA): TGTGCCAGCAGCCGTCAGTGGGGACAGCAAGAGACCCAGTACTTC. The encoded protein is CASSRQWGQQETQYF.

In this sample, this clonotype turned up many times. The genes are TRBV11-2 and TRBJ2-5, with a possible D match to TRBD1 (6 bases). Germline-derived CDR1 and CDR2 are SGHAT and FQNNGV. The CDR3 is made up of 13 amino acids. V was shortened by 4 bases and J by 3 bases, with 9 bases between the two germline ends. The CDR3 is CASSYGQKETQYF. CDR3 nucleotides: TGTGCCAGCAGCTACGGACAGAAAGAGACCCAGTACTTC.

The J gene is TRBJ2-1, the V gene TRBV27, with TRBD2 matching over 9 bases. The CDR3 spans 14 residues. The germline CDR1 and CDR2 sequences are MNHEY and SMNVEV (reference sequence). V lost 7 bases, J lost 8 bases, and 9 bases stayed unmatched. CDR3 nucleotides: TGTGCCAGCACGATGCGGGAGGGCTGGCATGAGCAGTTCTTC. Encoded protein: CASTMREGWHEQFF.

This clonotype was observed many times. This chain links TRBV27 with TRBJ1-5; 7 bases are shared with TRBD1. The CDR3 totals 15 residues. Germline trimming cut 5 bases from V and 4 bases from J; bases unmatched to any gene: 8. Per the germline V gene, CDR1 is MNHEY and CDR2 is SMNVEV (reference sequence). This CDR3 is CASSHLGQSNQPQHF. CDR3 DNA sequence: TGTGCCAGCAGTCATCTGGGACAGTCAAATCAGCCCCAGCATTTT.

This clonotype was observed many times. J is TRBJ1-5 and V is TRBV11-2; TRBD1 matches at 9 bases. V trimming: 5 bases; J trimming: 11 bases; junction bases outside the gene matches: 10. This CDR3 spans 14 amino acids. CDR1 and CDR2 from the germline V gene are SGHAT and FQNNGV. CDR3 nucleotides: TGTGCCAGCAGCGCAACCGGGACAGGGTTGGCCCAGCATTTT. Translating gives CASSATGTGLAQHF.

At least ten counts were recorded for this clonotype. The gene calls are TRBV6-1 and TRBJ1-5; the match to TRBD1 covers 7 bases. The CDR3 loop spans 14 amino acids. V was pared by 8 bases and J by 4 bases, with 8 bases of the junction left unmatched. Germline V CDR1 and CDR2: MNHNS, SASEGT. The CDR3 bases are TGTGCCAGCCAAAACAGGGGAGGTAATCAGCCCCAGCATTTT. This codes for CASQNRGGNQPQHF.